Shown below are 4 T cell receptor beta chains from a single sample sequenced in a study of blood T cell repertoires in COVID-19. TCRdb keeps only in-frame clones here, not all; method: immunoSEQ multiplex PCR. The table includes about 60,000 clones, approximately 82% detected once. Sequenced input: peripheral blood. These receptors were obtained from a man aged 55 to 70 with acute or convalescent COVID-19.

The CDR3 sequence: CASTGGADTQYF. The DNA for the CDR3 is TGTGCCAGCACAGGGGGCGCGGATACGCAGTATTTT. The V gene is TRBV2, the J gene TRBJ2-3; TRBD1 matches 8 bases. The germline gives CDR1 SNHLY, CDR2 FYNNEI. Trimming took 7 bases from V and 6 from J; bases not matched to a gene: 3. This CDR3 comprises 12 residues.

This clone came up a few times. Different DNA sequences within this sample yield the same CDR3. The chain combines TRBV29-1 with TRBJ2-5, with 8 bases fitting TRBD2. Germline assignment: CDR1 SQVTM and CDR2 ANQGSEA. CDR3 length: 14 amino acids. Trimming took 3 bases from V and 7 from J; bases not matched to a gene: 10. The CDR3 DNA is TGCAGCGTTGACTCGGGGGGGGAGGGTGCGACCCAGTACTTC. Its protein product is CSVDSGGEGATQYF.

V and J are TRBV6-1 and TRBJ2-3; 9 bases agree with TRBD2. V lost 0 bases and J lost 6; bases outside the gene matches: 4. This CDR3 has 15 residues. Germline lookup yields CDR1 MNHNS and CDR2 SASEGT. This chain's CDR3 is CASSEASGGGDTQYF. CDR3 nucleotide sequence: TGTGCCAGCAGTGAAGCTAGCGGGGGAGGTGATACGCAGTATTTT.

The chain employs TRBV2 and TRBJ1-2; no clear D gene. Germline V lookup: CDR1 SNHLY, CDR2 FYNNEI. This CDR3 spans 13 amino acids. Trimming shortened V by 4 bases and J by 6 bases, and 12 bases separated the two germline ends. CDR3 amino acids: CASSVGILDGYTF. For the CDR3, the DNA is TGTGCCAGCAGTGTAGGGATACTAGATGGCTACACCTTC.